This T cell receptor (beta chain) was recovered during a study of CD8+CD57+ T cells in acquired aplastic anemia. Study overall: Recorded DNA amounts for sorted CD4+ and CD8+ cells had an average of 3.2 ug.

The CDR3 totals 16 residues. CDR1 SGHRS and CDR2 YFSETQ come from the germline V gene. About this clonotype: Its antigen is not known.

Study-wide results and limits: Researchers reported that CD8+ Simpson's diversity was not significantly different in patients versus controls. Researchers report that 25 to 35 CD8+ CDR3 sequences appeared in both patients and controls.

Genomic DNA provided the template from which TCR beta VDJ and CDR3 profiles were obtained. MiXCR, applied by TCRdb to the reads, yields one record per CDR3 protein. The sample has roughly 200,000 distinct CDR3 sequences; roughly 57% are singletons. The chain uses TRBV5-1 and TRBJ1-3, with a possible D match to TRBD1 (6 bases). Matching the DNA end better, TRBJ2-3 makes the J call doubtful. The source of this sequence is a human donor in good health. What was sequenced was sorted CD4+, CD8+, or CD8+CD57+ T cells (not recorded which) from PBMCs. The CDR3 reads CASSLEVAGAGDTQYF. The CDR3 bases are TGCGCCAGCAGCTTGGAAGTGGCAGGGGCTGGAGATACGCAGTATTTT.